This is a list of T cell receptor beta chains from one sample in a study of siplizumab effects on memory and regulatory T cells. Libraries were prepared by immunoSEQ multiplex PCR; TCRdb keeps only in-frame clonotypes and omits some of them. The sample records about 50,000 clones, over 85% being singletons. The sample taken for sequencing was CD8+ T cells sorted from blood. The source is a human donor in good health. Both conserved end residues are part of each CDR3. D genes are given only for firm matches.

D: -; V: TRBV6-1; J: TRBJ2-5; CDR3: CASSGRGGQETQYF
D: -; V: TRBV27; J: TRBJ2-1; CDR3: CASSPMGPSYNEQFF
D: TRBD1; V: TRBV4-1; J: TRBJ1-5; CDR3: CASSQETGVGQPQHF
D: -; V: TRBV11-2; J: TRBJ2-1; CDR3: CASSRDASSYNEQFF
D: TRBD2; V: TRBV5-4; J: TRBJ2-7; CDR3: CASSPNKGLAGGFSYEQYF
D: TRBD1; V: TRBV5-4; J: TRBJ1-2; CDR3: CASSLVTGGDGYTF
D: -; V: TRBV13; J: TRBJ2-1; CDR3: CASHMAGHNEQFF
D: -; V: TRBV28; J: TRBJ2-5; CDR3: CASNYGGNQETQYF
D: -; V: TRBV4-1; J: TRBJ1-1; CDR3: CASSNPGRINTEAFF
D: -; V: TRBV11-2; J: TRBJ1-2; CDR3: CASSSRQSNYGYTF
D: -; V: TRBV5-4; J: TRBJ2-1; CDR3: CASSLRPNEQFF
D: -; V: TRBV10-3; J: TRBJ1-2; CDR3: CAISDLPGDVYGYTF
D: -; V: TRBV7-9; J: TRBJ2-1; CDR3: CASSLPSGLYNEQFF
D: -; V: TRBV7-3; J: TRBJ1-1; CDR3: CASSLKTVPNTEAFF
D: TRBD1; V: TRBV7-9; J: TRBJ2-2; CDR3: CASRQGAGELFF
D: TRBD2; V: TRBV28; J: TRBJ2-7; CDR3: CASSFSGRSYEQYF
D: TRBD2; V: TRBV28; J: TRBJ2-1; CDR3: CASSSGSNYEQFF
D: -; V: TRBV9; J: TRBJ1-5; CDR3: CASSEGNTGFQPQHF
D: TRBD2; V: TRBV12-5; J: TRBJ2-3; CDR3: CASGLSLAGGSTDTQYF
D: TRBD2; V: TRBV5-1; J: TRBJ2-7; CDR3: CASSIASGNYEQYF
D: -; V: TRBV30; J: TRBJ1-5; CDR3: CAWSVTSIRNQPQHF
D: TRBD1; V: TRBV9; J: TRBJ1-4; CDR3: CASSVDDRGSEKLFF
D: TRBD2; V: TRBV6-4; J: TRBJ2-3; CDR3: CASSVTREGGPDTQYF
D: -; V: TRBV5-1; J: TRBJ2-7; CDR3: CASSQGGFPRDEQYF
D: -; V: TRBV7-9; J: TRBJ2-1; CDR3: CASSLGRHEQFF